The entry that follows covers one T cell receptor beta chain sequence. This sample is drawn from a study of blood T cell repertoires in COVID-19. Generated by immunoSEQ multiplex PCR, the TCRdb table keeps only in-frame clones and is missing some. The sample yields over 100,000 clones, 60% to 80% seen once. Trimming removed 3 bases at V and 4 bases at J, with 11 bases between. The length of the CDR3 is 14 residues. Germline CDR1 is MDHEN and CDR2 is SYDVKM. The receptor was derived from a man aged 55 to 70 with active or convalescent COVID-19. The rearrangement links TRBV28 to TRBJ2-3, with TRBD2 as a possible D gene (6 bases). What was sequenced was peripheral blood. CDR3 DNA sequence: TGTGCCAGCAGTTTGCAGGGAGGAGCAGATACGCAGTATTTT. It codes for CASSLQGGADTQYF. Full variable domain (outside the CDR3, taken from reference TRBV28 and TRBJ2-3): DVKVTQSSRYLVKRTGEKVFLECVQDMDHENMFWYRQDPGLGLRLIYFSYDVKMKEKGDIPEGYSVSREKKERFSLILESASTNQTSMYLCASSLQGGADTQYFGPGTRLTVL.